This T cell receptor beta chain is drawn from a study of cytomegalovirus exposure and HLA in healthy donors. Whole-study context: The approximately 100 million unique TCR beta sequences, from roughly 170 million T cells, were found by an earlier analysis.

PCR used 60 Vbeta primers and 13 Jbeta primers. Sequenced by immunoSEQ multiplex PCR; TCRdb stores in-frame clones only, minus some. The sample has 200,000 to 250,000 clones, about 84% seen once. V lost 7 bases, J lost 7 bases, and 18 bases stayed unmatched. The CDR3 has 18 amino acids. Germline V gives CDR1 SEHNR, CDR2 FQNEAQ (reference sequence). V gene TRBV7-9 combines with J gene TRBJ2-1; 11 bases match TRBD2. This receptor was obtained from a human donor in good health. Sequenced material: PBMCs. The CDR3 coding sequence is TGTGCCAGCACCGGGGGGATTAGCGGGAGGGGGGACCCTAATGAGCAGTTCTTC. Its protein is CASTGGISGRGDPNEQFF.